The 24 T cell receptor beta chains given below trace back to one sample, sequenced in a study of cytomegalovirus exposure and HLA in healthy donors. The protocol was immunoSEQ multiplex PCR, while the TCRdb copy is restricted to in-frame clones and leaves out a portion. The data contain about 200,000 clones, about nine tenths of them singletons. The material sequenced was PBMCs. These receptor sequences come from a woman aged 18-29 years in good health and CMV-seropositive.

V usage is TRBV28 and J usage is TRBJ1-1, with D unresolved. Trimming stripped 4 bases from V and 1 base from J, with 7 bases between. Germline CDR1 and CDR2: MDHEN and SYDVKM. This CDR3 contains 13 residues. In DNA, the CDR3 is TGTGCCAGCAGTTCACCCGGGAACACTGAAGCTTTCTTT. As protein: CASSSPGNTEAFF.

Note on this clone: This sample also contains other DNA sequences that code for the same CDR3. This chain links TRBV6-4 with TRBJ2-3, with 7 bases lining up with TRBD1. The CDR3 spans 14 residues. V shed 2 bases and J 4 bases; nucleotides not matched to a gene: 3. Looked up from germline, CDR1 is MRHNA and CDR2 is SNTAGT. CDR3 DNA: TGTGCCAGCAGTGACGGCACAGGGGCAGATACGCAGTATTTT. It specifies CASSDGTGADTQYF.

This clone occurred once. The V call is TRBV9, the J call TRBJ1-1, with unresolved D. Trimming left V 0 bases short and J 0 bases short, with 15 bases between. Germline CDR1 is SGDLS and CDR2 is YYNGEE. CDR3 length: 17 residues. The CDR3: CASSVGVTKNLNTEAFF. DNA for the CDR3: TGTGCCAGCAGCGTAGGAGTGACAAAGAACCTGAACACTGAAGCTTTCTTT.

J is TRBJ1-4 and V is TRBV7-3, with 7 bases lining up with TRBD1. The CDR3 runs to 18 residues. Unmatched junction bases numbered 21, after V lost 8 bases and J lost 6 bases. CDR1 and CDR2 (germline): SGHTA, FQGTGA. CDR3 amino acids: CASRIGLGATGRDEKLFF. The CDR3 nucleotides are TGTGCCAGCCGAATTGGCTTAGGGGCGACAGGGCGGGATGAAAAACTGTTTTTT.

The gene calls are TRBV2 and TRBJ1-5; D not resolved. The CDR3 extends over 13 amino acids. Germline V gives CDR1 SNHLY, CDR2 FYNNEI. The germline V and J ends were trimmed by 7 bases and 2 bases, with 9 bases remaining between them. The CDR3 region has the DNA TGTGCCAGCAAAACAGATGGCAATCAGCCCCAGCATTTT. It translates to CASKTDGNQPQHF.

This clone came up a few times. This chain connects TRBV18 to TRBJ1-2; TRBD1 matches 10 bases. This CDR3 has 17 residues. The V segment lost 3 bases and the J segment 3 bases; nucleotides outside the gene matches: 10. CDR1 is KGHSH, CDR2 LQKENI, per germline. This CDR3 is CASSPQTGGLAHYGYTF. CDR3 sequence (DNA): TGTGCCAGCTCACCTCAGACAGGGGGCCTGGCACACTATGGCTACACCTTC.

J is TRBJ2-3 and V is TRBV5-1; 10 positions match TRBD2. With 1 base clipped from V and 3 bases from J, the junction kept 8 bases outside the gene matches. The length of the CDR3 is 17 residues. Germline V lookup: CDR1 SGHRS, CDR2 YFSETQ. CDR3 loop: CASSLRVAGGLTDTQYF. CDR3 DNA sequence: TGCGCCAGCAGCTTGAGGGTAGCGGGAGGTCTAACAGATACGCAGTATTTT.

The chain carries TRBV2 and TRBJ2-7; 12 bases are shared with TRBD2. V was clipped by 6 bases and J by 0 bases; unmatched bases: 18. Germline values: CDR1 SNHLY, CDR2 FYNNEI. The CDR3 extends over 20 amino acids. The chain's CDR3 is CASRGRLAGAFLVNSYEQYF. Written as DNA, the CDR3 is TGTGCCAGCAGGGGTAGACTAGCGGGAGCGTTCCTGGTAAACTCCTACGAGCAGTACTTC.

J is TRBJ1-1 and V is TRBV29-1; 7 nucleotides line up with TRBD1. CDR1 SQVTM and CDR2 ANQGSEA come from the germline V gene. V dropped 4 bases and J dropped 3; count of bases not matched to a gene: 8. The CDR3 length is 14 residues. The DNA of the CDR3 is TGCAGCGTTGTGCTACAGGGGCGGTACACTGAAGCTTTCTTT. As protein: CSVVLQGRYTEAFF.

This clone has only a few counts. This chain's CDR3 is CASSQGWGVTEAFF. Written as DNA, the CDR3 is TGCGCCAGCAGCCAAGGGTGGGGAGTTACTGAAGCTTTCTTT. This chain joins TRBV4-1 and TRBJ1-1; unclear D gene. The germline V gene encodes CDR1 MGHRA and CDR2 YSYEKL. The CDR3 runs to 14 residues. Trimming removed 1 base from V and 5 bases from J, with 11 bases in between.

This chain joins TRBV5-1 and TRBJ2-7; tentative D call: TRBD2 (5 bases). The CDR3 has 15 residues. V was shortened by 0 bases and J by 7 bases, with 17 bases between the two germline ends. Looked up from germline, CDR1 is SGHRS and CDR2 is YFSETQ. The CDR3 nucleotides are TGCGCCAGCAGCTTGGCCCCGGGGATGGTGGGTGAGCAGTACTTC. It specifies CASSLAPGMVGEQYF.

The rearrangement links TRBV19 to TRBJ2-1; a weak D match, TRBD1 (5 bases). V was clipped by 3 bases and J by 1 base, with 7 bases between them. CDR1 is LNHDA, CDR2 SQIVND, per germline (reference sequence). The CDR3 contains 14 residues. CDR3 in amino acids: CASSIQGSYNEQFF. The DNA of the CDR3 is TGTGCCAGTAGTATCCAGGGTTCCTACAATGAGCAGTTCTTC.

The chain has TRBV19 and TRBJ2-1; 13 nucleotides align to TRBD2. Germline V CDR1 and CDR2: LNHDA, SQIVND (reference sequence). V shed 6 bases, J shed 8 bases, and the junction held 7 bases outside the gene matches. The CDR3 spans 15 residues. The CDR3 sequence is CASRLAGGVFYEQFF. The CDR3 DNA sequence: TGTGCCAGTAGACTAGCGGGGGGGGTTTTCTATGAGCAGTTCTTC.

The chain joins TRBV11-2 to TRBJ1-1, with a weak D call TRBD1 (5 bases). This CDR3 region has 17 residues. CDR1 and CDR2 from the germline V gene are SGHAT and FQNNGV. V was cut by 1 base and J by 1 base, with 16 bases left in between. CDR3 in amino acids: CASSLVPAFGGNTEAFF. In nucleotides, the CDR3 is TGTGCCAGCAGCTTAGTCCCGGCGTTCGGGGGGAACACTGAAGCTTTCTTT.

This sequence joins TRBV27 and TRBJ2-1; the match to TRBD2 covers 9 bases. The length of the CDR3 is 13 residues. Trimming at V came to 7 bases and at J to 7 bases, leaving 5 bases not matched to a gene. Germline V lookup: CDR1 MNHEY, CDR2 SMNVEV (reference sequence). The CDR3 reads CASTPLAGNEQFF. CDR3 nucleotide sequence: TGTGCCAGCACCCCGCTAGCGGGGAATGAGCAGTTCTTC.

The chain joins TRBV27 to TRBJ2-1; D might be TRBD2 (6 bases). This CDR3 region has 15 residues. CDR1 MNHEY and CDR2 SMNVEV come from the germline V gene (reference sequence). V was cut by 5 bases and J by 1 base, with 12 bases left in between. CDR3 coding DNA: TGTGCCAGCAGTGGTTCGGGAGTTTCCTACAATGAGCAGTTCTTC. It specifies CASSGSGVSYNEQFF.

The chain is built from TRBV28 and TRBJ1-5; no clear D. Germline assignment: CDR1 MDHEN and CDR2 SYDVKM. CDR3 length equals 12 residues. V lost 1 base to trimming and J lost 9 bases, with 7 bases between them. The CDR3 protein is CASSLFPRPQHF. Here the CDR3 DNA reads TGTGCCAGCAGTTTATTCCCTCGGCCCCAGCATTTT. The full variable domain, rest sourced from reference TRBV28 and TRBJ1-5, is DVKVTQSSRYLVKRTGEKVFLECVQDMDHENMFWYRQDPGLGLRLIYFSYDVKMKEKGDIPEGYSVSREKKERFSLILESASTNQTSMYLCASSLFPRPQHFGDGTRLSIL.

V usage is TRBV16 and J usage is TRBJ2-7, with D possibly being TRBD2 (6 bases). The CDR3 totals 13 residues. Per the germline V gene, CDR1 is KGHSY and CDR2 is FQNENV. V was cut by 0 bases and J by 3 bases, with 6 bases left in between. The CDR3 spells CASSQSGLYEQYF. The CDR3, as DNA: TGTGCCAGCAGCCAATCGGGACTCTACGAGCAGTACTTC.

This clone was counted only a few times. The V gene is TRBV19, the J gene TRBJ1-5, with D uncertain. Germline values: CDR1 LNHDA, CDR2 SQIVND (reference sequence). Trimming stripped 7 bases from V and 1 base from J, with 8 bases between. This CDR3 spans 13 amino acids. CDR3: CASTRKSNQPQHF. CDR3 bases: TGTGCCAGTACGAGGAAGAGCAATCAGCCCCAGCATTTT.

The rearrangement links TRBV18 to TRBJ2-7; TRBD2 aligns across 13 bases. In germline, CDR1 is KGHSH, CDR2 LQKENI. V lost 6 bases to trimming and J lost 6 bases; unmatched junction nucleotides: 5. The CDR3 has 14 amino acids. The CDR3 sequence is CASSQGLAGSEQYF. As DNA, the CDR3 is TGTGCCAGCTCGCAGGGACTAGCGGGATCCGAGCAGTACTTC.

This chain joins TRBV27 and TRBJ1-4; 10 nucleotides align to TRBD1. The CDR3 extends over 23 amino acids. The V gene's germline CDR1 is MNHEY and CDR2 SMNVEV (reference sequence). The J segment lost 0 bases and the V segment lost 3 bases, leaving 22 bases of the junction unmatched. In nucleotides, the CDR3 is TGTGCCAGCAGTTTGTCAAGGATCAGACAACGGGACAGGGGACCGGCAACTAATGAAAAACTGTTTTTT. Translating it yields CASSLSRIRQRDRGPATNEKLFF.

The chain uses TRBV29-1 and TRBJ2-2; the D gene is possibly TRBD1 (5 bases). The V gene lost 4 bases and the J gene lost 0 bases, with 15 bases spanning the gap. The CDR3 spans 16 residues. Germline CDR1 is SQVTM and CDR2 is ANQGSEA. The CDR3 region is CSVGVGAISNTGELFF. The CDR3 nucleotides read TGCAGCGTTGGGGTAGGGGCCATCTCGAACACCGGGGAGCTGTTTTTT.

V and J are TRBV28 and TRBJ1-1; D not resolved. Trimming took 3 bases from V and 6 from J, leaving 8 bases between them. The CDR3 runs 12 residues. The germline CDR1 and CDR2 sequences are MDHEN and SYDVKM. The CDR3 region has the DNA TGTGCCAGCAGTTTCGAACGCGCTGAAGCTTTCTTT. Its protein is CASSFERAEAFF.

The chain couples TRBV11-2 to TRBJ1-3; D call uncertain. The germline V gene has CDR1 SGHAT and CDR2 FQNNGV. This CDR3 comprises 16 residues. Trimming cost V 0 bases and J 4 bases, with 13 bases left between them. The CDR3 DNA reads as TGTGCCAGCAGCTTAGATGGAGGGATGGCCGGAAACACCATATATTTT. It specifies CASSLDGGMAGNTIYF.